Listed below are T cell receptor beta chains from one sample, sequenced in a study of cytomegalovirus exposure and HLA in healthy donors. TCRdb's table, derived via immunoSEQ multiplex PCR, lists solely in-frame clones and lacks some. The table records around 200,000 clones, roughly 79% of them present only once. Sequenced sample: PBMCs. The receptors originated from a woman in her 30s in good health and CMV-seropositive. Each CDR3 is given with its conserved first and last residue. The order of the fields is J gene, V gene, D gene, clone size, CDR3 DNA, CDR3 protein. D genes are given only for firm matches. Rows give clone size only sometimes, using once, few, many, or a class for an expanded clone.

>TRBJ1-1|TRBV6-5|TRBD1|NA
TGTGCCAGCACAGACAGACAGGGAATGAACACTGAAGCTTTCTTT
CASTDRQGMNTEAFF
>TRBJ2-3|TRBV7-9|TRBD2|NA
TGTGCCAGCAGCCTATATGGGCGGGAGGGCACAGATACGCAGTATTTT
CASSLYGREGTDTQYF
>TRBJ2-7|TRBV28|TRBD2|few
TGTGCCAGCAGTTTACTAGCGGGGAAGGGCGAGCAGTACTTC
CASSLLAGKGEQYF
>TRBJ2-5|TRBV6-1|TRBD1|NA
TGTGCCAGCAGTGAGAACAGGGGCGGGCAAGAGACCCAGTACTTC
CASSENRGGQETQYF
>TRBJ2-1|TRBV9|NA|NA
TGTGCCAGCAGCGTAGCTACGGTGGCTAGCCTAAACAATGAGCAGTTCTTC
CASSVATVASLNNEQFF
>TRBJ2-5|TRBV9|TRBD1|NA
TGTGCCAGCAGCGAAACCGGGACAGGGAATCAAGAGACCCAGTACTTC
CASSETGTGNQETQYF
>TRBJ2-3|TRBV13|NA|NA
TGTGCCAGCAGCTTAGGGCAGGATAGCACAGATACGCAGTATTTT
CASSLGQDSTDTQYF
>TRBJ1-3|TRBV9|NA|NA
TGTGCCAGCAGCGTCGCACTGACTGCTGGAAACACCATATATTTT
CASSVALTAGNTIYF
>TRBJ1-2|TRBV30|TRBD1|once
TGTGCCTGGAGCCCGGGACAGGGGGACTATGGCTACACCTTC
CAWSPGQGDYGYTF
>TRBJ2-1|TRBV2|NA|NA
TGTGCCAGCAGAGAGGGAGGTCTTAGCAATGAGCAGTTCTTC
CASREGGLSNEQFF
>TRBJ2-6|TRBV5-1|NA|once
TGCGCCAGCAGCTTGGTCCACAGGCCCTACTCTGGGGCCAACGTCCTGACTTTC
CASSLVHRPYSGANVLTF
>TRBJ2-1|TRBV7-9|NA|NA
TGTGCCAGCAGTCTCAGGGATAATGAGCAGTTCTTC
CASSLRDNEQFF
>TRBJ2-1|TRBV10-3|NA|NA
TGTGCCATCAGTGACTCTATTGGACAGCTGATAGACAATGAGCAGTTCTTC
CAISDSIGQLIDNEQFF
>TRBJ2-2|TRBV2|TRBD2|once
TGTGCCAGCAGTGAATCACTAGCGGTCACCGGGGAGCTGTTTTTT
CASSESLAVTGELFF
>TRBJ1-3|TRBV7-8|TRBD1|NA
TGTGCCAGCAGCTCCCCAGGGGGCTCGAGAGGAAACACCATATATTTT
CASSSPGGSRGNTIYF